Each of the 5 T cell receptor beta chains below was sequenced from the same sample in a study of patients and donors after allogeneic stem cell transplantation (dated by TCRdb to about 2020). The method behind the library was RT-PCR. These reads were obtained on a NextSeq 550. The raw public data were reprocessed by TCRdb itself: fastp quality trimming at Q25, MiXCR clonotype calling, in-frame beta chains only. Identical CDR3 proteins give one entry, which carries the most common genes and DNA. In all, the sample holds 150,000 to 200,000 distinct CDR3 sequences, and about 24% of those were seen once. The ten largest make up 25% to 30% of the sample. Sequencing used blood, either unsorted or a sorted T cell fraction (not recorded which). Source of these receptors: a human donor who was either an allogeneic HSCT recipient or a stem cell or donor lymphocyte infusion donor (not recorded which). It is not recorded whose cells these are; they may come from a transplant donor.

This chain links TRBV6-5 with TRBJ1-2; tentative D call: TRBD1 (6 bases). Trimming shortened V by 0 bases and J by 8 bases, and 16 bases separated the two germline ends. This CDR3 is 15 amino acids long. From germline, CDR1 is MNHEY and CDR2 SVGAGI. The CDR3 protein is CASSYSLLDSVGYTF. The CDR3 bases are TGTGCCAGCAGTTACTCGTTGTTGGACAGCGTCGGCTACACCTTC.

This clonotype was counted a few times. V is TRBV6-2 or TRBV6-3 and J is TRBJ1-1; D remains unclear. This CDR3 comprises 11 residues. Looked up from germline, CDR1 is MNHEY and CDR2 is SVGEGT. Trimming pared 7 bases from V and 3 bases from J, leaving 6 bases between. CDR3 coding DNA: TGTGCCAGCAAAAGGGACACTGAAGCTTTCTTT. Residues: CASKRDTEAFF.

This chain links TRBV10-3 with TRBJ2-5, with 7 bases matching TRBD2. Germline CDR1 reads ENHRY; CDR2 reads SYGVKD. This CDR3 has 17 residues. Trimming cost V 2 bases and J 5 bases; bases outside gene matches: 14. This CDR3 is CAISEPRLAKNGETQYF. CDR3 DNA: TGTGCCATCAGTGAGCCCCGACTAGCCAAGAATGGGGAGACCCAGTACTTC.

The sample holds a few counts of this clonotype. The chain joins TRBV4-1 to TRBJ2-3; perhaps TRBD1 as D (6 bases). Germline V gene lookup returns CDR1 MGHRA and CDR2 YSYEKL. This CDR3 has 15 residues. V gave up 3 bases and J gave up 4 bases, with 14 bases separating them. The CDR3 here is CASSQDQGRSDTQYF. The CDR3 DNA reads as TGCGCCAGCAGCCAGGATCAGGGGAGATCAGATACGCAGTATTTT.

The rearrangement joins TRBV20-1 to TRBJ2-1; unclear D gene. The V gene's germline CDR1 is DFQATT and CDR2 SNEGSKA (reference sequence). The CDR3 covers 11 residues. V was pared by 7 bases and J by 8 bases, with 12 bases between. Here the CDR3 DNA reads TGCAGTGTAATATTGTACGATGAGCAGTTCTTC. Translation gives CSVILYDEQFF.